The 24 T cell receptor beta chains in this list originate from one sample, sequenced in a study of T cells of healthy individuals. From the 5' RACE reads, TCRdb called clonotypes with MiXCR, one entry per CDR3 protein. Among 38,000 or so distinct CDR3 sequences listed, about 5% were seen once. These receptor sequences come from a human donor in good health.

This clonotype showed up many times. In nucleotides, the CDR3 is TGTGCCAGCAGAAATTGGGACGGTCAAGAGACCCAGTACTTC. This encodes CASRNWDGQETQYF. The chain has TRBV11-2 and TRBJ2-5; either TRBD1 or TRBD2 may fit D (5 bases each). The CDR3 length is 14 residues. Trimming shortened V by 6 bases and J by 2 bases, and 13 bases separated the two germline ends. Germline V gene sequence: CDR1 SGHAT, CDR2 FQNNGV.

This clonotype showed up many times. V and J are TRBV6-6 and TRBJ2-7, with TRBD1 matching 12 bases. The CDR3 covers 15 residues. The V and J ends lost 1 base and 3 bases, in that order; junction bases with no gene match: 1. Germline V CDR1 and CDR2: MNHNY, SVGAGI (reference sequence). CDR3 sequence reads: CASSYWDRGRYEQYF. Written as DNA, the CDR3 is TGTGCCAGCAGTTACTGGGACAGGGGGCGCTACGAGCAGTACTTC.

V usage is TRBV20-1 and J usage is TRBJ1-6; a possible D gene is TRBD1 (6 bases). Trimming removed 6 bases from V and 0 bases from J, with 15 bases in between. CDR1 and CDR2 (germline): DFQATT, SNEGSKA (reference sequence). This CDR3 is built from 16 residues. The CDR3 DNA is TGCAGTGCCCAAGACAGGATGAGCTCCTATAATTCACCCCTCCACTTT. Its translation is CSAQDRMSSYNSPLHF.

This clonotype was counted at least ten times. The chain joins TRBV5-1 to TRBJ2-1; either TRBD1 or TRBD2 may supply D (5 bases each). The germline V and J ends were trimmed by 3 bases and 5 bases, with 12 bases remaining between them. From germline, CDR1 is SGHRS and CDR2 YFSETQ. This CDR3 has 14 residues. The CDR3 bases are TGCGCCAGCAGCTCCACGGGGCTGGACAATGAGCAGTTCTTC. Protein sequence: CASSSTGLDNEQFF.

The sample holds many counts of this clonotype. This sequence joins TRBV7-4 and TRBJ2-3; no clear D. CDR1 SGHVT and CDR2 SQSDAQ come from the germline V gene. The CDR3 is made up of 14 amino acids. Trimming cost V 1 base and J 4 bases, with 9 bases left between them. This CDR3 reads CASSLEGCPDTQYF. The CDR3 DNA reads as TGTGCCAGCAGCTTAGAAGGTTGCCCAGATACGCAGTATTTT.

This clonotype has only a few counts. V usage is TRBV6-1 and J usage is TRBJ1-2; no reliable D call. CDR3 length: 14 residues. The ends were cut back, 2 bases at V and 4 bases at J, with 11 bases in the middle. The germline CDR1 and CDR2 sequences are MNHNS and SASEGT. CDR3 DNA sequence: TGTGCCAGCAGTGAATCGGGAAAAGCCTATGGCTACACCTTC. Its protein is CASSESGKAYGYTF.

The table lists this clonotype with a few counts. This chain uses TRBV5-1 with TRBJ1-1, with unresolved D. Germline V gives CDR1 SGHRS, CDR2 YFSETQ. The CDR3 loop spans 13 amino acids. Trimming shortened V by 4 bases and J by 3 bases, and 10 bases separated the two germline ends. CDR3 sequence (DNA): TGCGCCAGCAGCCGCGCAGGTCACACTGAAGCTTTCTTT. It translates to CASSRAGHTEAFF.

In this sample, this clonotype turned up many times. The gene calls are TRBV4-2 and TRBJ2-5; weak D call: TRBD1 (5 bases). The V end was cut by 1 base, the J end by 3 bases, with 9 bases between. The CDR3 totals 14 residues. Germline CDR1 LGHNA, CDR2 YNFKEQ. In nucleotides, the CDR3 is TGTGCCAGCAGCCAAGTTAACAGGAAAGAGACCCAGTACTTC. This translates into CASSQVNRKETQYF.

This clonotype appeared a few times. A junction boundary mismatches the germline segment, possibly from a read error. This rearrangement joins TRBV20-1 to TRBJ1-2, with a weak D call TRBD1 (5 bases). Per the germline V gene, CDR1 is DFQATT and CDR2 is SNEGSKA (reference sequence). CDR3 length equals 9 residues. The CDR3 is CSASGAGAF. The CDR3 DNA is TGCAGTGCTAGTGGGGCTGGGGCCTTC.

This clonotype was observed many times. This chain uses TRBV12-3 or TRBV12-4 with TRBJ1-5; no firm D call. The V and J ends lost 2 bases and 9 bases respectively, with 11 bases between them. This CDR3 has 13 amino acids. The CDR3 bases are TGTGCCAGCAGTTTAACTGTGCAGCTGCCCCAGCATTTT. As protein: CASSLTVQLPQHF.

As concerns this clonotype: This may arise from a read error, as a much more abundant clone is one base away. V gene TRBV12-3 or TRBV12-4 combines with J gene TRBJ1-3; D remains unclear. This CDR3 has 13 amino acids. CDR3 DNA sequence: TGTGCCAGCAGTTTAGCGCATGGAAACACCATATGTTTT. It translates to CASSLAHGNTICF.

This chain joins TRBV10-3 and TRBJ1-2, with 9 bases fitting TRBD1. Germline V gene data show CDR1 as ENHRY and CDR2 as SYGVKD. J was trimmed by 5 bases and V by 6 bases; bases with no gene match: 4. This CDR3 comprises 13 residues. The CDR3 DNA reads TGTGCCATCAGCGTTGGACAGGGGTATGGCTACACCTTC. It is translated as CAISVGQGYGYTF.

This clonotype was observed at least ten times. CDR3 sequence: CSAREARGYGNTEAFF. In DNA form, the CDR3 reads TGCAGTGCTAGAGAGGCCCGGGGGTACGGTAACACTGAAGCTTTCTTT. The chain carries TRBV20-1 and TRBJ1-1, with D tentatively TRBD1 (5 bases). V gave up 0 bases and J gave up 2 bases, with 16 bases separating them. The germline CDR1 and CDR2 sequences are DFQATT and SNEGSKA (reference sequence). The CDR3 spans 16 residues.

This clonotype has more than one count but fewer than ten. This rearrangement joins TRBV5-1 to TRBJ2-7, with 7 bases aligning to TRBD1. V lost 10 bases and J lost 1; bases outside the gene matches: 11. This CDR3 contains 14 residues. CDR1 and CDR2 from the germline V gene are SGHRS and YFSETQ. In nucleotides, the CDR3 is TGCGCCGTTACCGGGACAGAGCCTTCCTACGAGCAGTACTTC. Amino acid sequence: CAVTGTEPSYEQYF. Full variable domain (remainder filled in from reference TRBV5-1 and TRBJ2-7): KAGVTQTPRYLIKTRGQQVTLSCSPISGHRSVSWYQQTPGQGLQFLFEYFSETQRNKGNFPGRFSGRQFSNSRSEMNVSTLELGDSALYLCAVTGTEPSYEQYFGPGTRLTVT.

V gene TRBV6-5 combines with J gene TRBJ2-2; D might be TRBD1 (6 bases). Germline values: CDR1 MNHEY, CDR2 SVGAGI. V lost 3 bases to trimming and J lost 7 bases, with 24 bases between them. The CDR3 covers 18 residues. The CDR3 is CASSYSKTGTSVSGELFF. CDR3 bases: TGTGCCAGCAGTTATAGTAAGACCGGGACATCGGTCAGCGGGGAGCTGTTTTTT.

This clonotype was found many times. V gene TRBV18 combines with J gene TRBJ1-2; D gene uncertain. This CDR3 spans 14 amino acids. The ends were cut back, 0 bases at V and 8 bases at J, with 13 bases in the middle. Germline V lookup: CDR1 KGHSH, CDR2 LQKENI. This chain's CDR3 is CASSPPVEGYGYTF. The CDR3 coding sequence is TGTGCCAGCTCACCACCCGTTGAGGGTTACGGCTACACCTTC.

This clonotype was seen ten or more times. V is TRBV7-8 and J is TRBJ2-5; perhaps TRBD2 as D (7 bases). Deletions cut 5 bases from V and 2 bases from J, with 18 bases between. Germline CDR1 is SGHVS and CDR2 is FQNEAQ. The CDR3 has 16 residues. Here the CDR3 DNA reads TGTGCCAGCAGCCACGAGGGGGGGGGTCCACAAGAGACCCAGTACTTC. Translation: CASSHEGGGPQETQYF.

This clonotype was seen many times. The chain has TRBV27 and TRBJ2-7; 9 bases match TRBD1. The junction had 11 bases not matched to a gene; V was cut back by 5 bases and J by 3 bases. Looked up from germline, CDR1 is MNHEY and CDR2 is SMNVEV (reference sequence). CDR3 length: 16 residues. CDR3 in DNA: TGTGCCAGCAGTCCCGTCCTATACAGGGGGCACTACGAGCAGTACTTC. This translates into CASSPVLYRGHYEQYF.

The V gene is TRBV3-1, the J gene TRBJ2-1; tentative D call: TRBD2 (6 bases). V gave up 0 bases and J gave up 3 bases, with 21 bases separating them. The CDR3 loop spans 19 amino acids. The germline V gene encodes CDR1 LGHDT and CDR2 YNNKEL (reference sequence). The CDR3 sequence is CASSQELPAGLGGYNEQFF. As DNA, the CDR3 is TGTGCCAGCAGCCAAGAACTCCCGGCGGGACTCGGGGGCTACAATGAGCAGTTCTTC.

Many counts were recorded for this clonotype. V gene TRBV20-1 combines with J gene TRBJ1-3; a possible D gene is TRBD1 (5 bases). The CDR3 sequence is 14 residues long. Germline V gene lookup returns CDR1 DFQATT and CDR2 SNEGSKA (reference sequence). V was pared by 4 bases and J by 4 bases, with 14 bases between. The CDR3 reads CSAILGGLGNTIYF. CDR3 bases: TGCAGTGCTATCCTCGGGGGACTCGGAAACACCATATATTTT.

This clonotype was picked up many times. CDR3 amino acids: CASSLEALGADTQYF. In nucleotides, the CDR3 is TGTGCCAGCAGCTTAGAGGCCCTGGGCGCAGATACGCAGTATTTT. The chain recombines TRBV7-9 with TRBJ2-3; D ambiguous. Trimming shortened V by 1 base and J by 4 bases, and 12 bases separated the two germline ends. CDR1 is SEHNR, CDR2 FQNEAQ, per germline (reference sequence). This CDR3 contains 15 residues.

This clonotype has a handful of counts. The V call is TRBV3-1, the J call TRBJ1-1; the D gene is possibly TRBD1 (5 bases). V gave up 1 base and J gave up 7 bases, with 16 bases separating them. Germline V gene lookup returns CDR1 LGHDT and CDR2 YNNKEL (reference sequence). The CDR3 has 15 amino acids. CDR3 in amino acids: CASSQAQGRGYEAFF. The CDR3 bases are TGTGCCAGCAGCCAAGCTCAGGGAAGGGGCTATGAAGCTTTCTTT.

This clonotype was recorded many times. The V and J genes are TRBV6-5 and TRBJ1-1, with D unclear. CDR1 is MNHEY and CDR2 is SVGAGI in the germline V gene. The CDR3 is made up of 11 amino acids. The germline V and J ends were trimmed by 1 base and 7 bases, with 4 bases remaining between them. The CDR3 sequence is CASSYYNEAFF. The CDR3 nucleotides are TGTGCCAGCAGTTACTACAATGAAGCTTTCTTT.

This clonotype was recorded at least ten times. This sequence joins TRBV15 and TRBJ2-3, with a tentative D call TRBD2 (5 bases). The CDR3 is 15 amino acids. The ends were cut back, 3 bases at V and 4 bases at J, with 14 bases in the middle. Germline V CDR1 and CDR2: LNHNV, YYDKDF (reference sequence). The CDR3 nucleotides read TGTGCCACCAGCAGGGACTCAGCGTGGCCAGATACGCAGTATTTT. Protein product: CATSRDSAWPDTQYF.